This is a list of T cell receptor beta chains from one sample in a study of blood T cell repertoires in COVID-19. Using immunoSEQ multiplex PCR, the repertoire was profiled, and TCRdb retains in-frame clones only, with some absent. The sample has 120,000 to 150,000 clones; roughly 84% are singletons. The source material was peripheral blood. Receptor source: a human donor in a cohort sampled during active COVID-19. CDR3s include the opening cysteine and the closing phenylalanine or tryptophan. D genes are given only for firm matches. Size values are once, few and many counts, or a class for expanded clones, and some rows have none.

d_call j_call v_call clone_size cdr3_nt cdr3_aa
- TRBJ2-1 TRBV2 - TGTGCCAGCGCACAGCGGGACACTAACAATGAGCAGTTCTTC CASAQRDTNNEQFF
- TRBJ1-1 TRBV2 - TGTGCCAGCAGTGAAAAGGGGTGGGAAGCTTTCTTT CASSEKGWEAFF
- TRBJ2-1 TRBV7-6 - TGTGCCAGCAGCCCCAGCAGGGGCCAGGGGAGGGAGAGGGTGGATGAGCAGTTCTTC CASSPSRGQGRERVDEQFF
TRBD2 TRBJ2-1 TRBV2 - TGTGCCAGCAGTTACGGGAGGTACAATGAGCAGTTCTTC CASSYGRYNEQFF
- TRBJ2-2 TRBV2 - TGTGCCAGCAGTGATAGGCCAGGCAACACCGGGGAGCTGTTTTTT CASSDRPGNTGELFF
TRBD1 TRBJ1-2 TRBV4-2 - TGTGCCAGCAGCCAGGATTTCCGGACAGGAACCCTCTATGGCTACACCTTC CASSQDFRTGTLYGYTF
TRBD2 TRBJ2-1 TRBV6-5 - TGTGCCAGCAGCCCCACTAGCGGAGCTACAAACCTGCAGTTCTTC CASSPTSGATNLQFF
- TRBJ2-1 TRBV29-1 once TGCAGCGTTGAAGTCGGGGGATACAATGAGCAGTTCTTC CSVEVGGYNEQFF
- TRBJ2-1 TRBV6-6 - TGTGCCAGCAGTTATCCCAGCGGCAACAATGAGCAGTTCTTC CASSYPSGNNEQFF
- TRBJ2-3 TRBV23-1 - TGCGCCAGCCCTCGGGGTAAGAGGGATACGCAGTATTTT CASPRGKRDTQYF
TRBD1 TRBJ1-5 TRBV27 - TGTGCCAGCAGTTTGGGACAGGACAGGGTGTGGACATACCATAGCAATCAGCCCCAGCATTTT CASSLGQDRVWTYHSNQPQHF
TRBD2 TRBJ2-2 TRBV4-1 - TGCGCCAGCAGACGACAGCGGGAAACGAACACCGGGGAGCTGTTTTTT CASRRQRETNTGELFF
- TRBJ2-3 TRBV29-1 - TGCAGCGTTGGAGTTTCTAGCACAGATACGCAGTATTTT CSVGVSSTDTQYF
- TRBJ2-5 TRBV11-1 - TGTGCCAGCAGCTCTACTACGTCGGAGACCCAGTACTTC CASSSTTSETQYF
- TRBJ2-7 TRBV3-1/TRBV3-2 - TGTGCCAGCAGCCAAGCTGACAGGGAGGACGAGCAGTACTTC CASSQADREDEQYF
TRBD1 TRBJ1-4 TRBV28 - TGTGCCAGCCGAGGGACAGGGAGTGTCGCGGGTGAAAAACTGTTTTTT CASRGTGSVAGEKLFF
- TRBJ2-5 TRBV19 - TGTGCCAGTAGTATTGAGGGAGAGACCCAGTACTTC CASSIEGETQYF
TRBD1 TRBJ1-5 TRBV7-8 - TGTGCCAGCAGCCTGGGGACAGGGAATCAGCCCCAGCATTTT CASSLGTGNQPQHF
TRBD1 TRBJ1-3 TRBV7-8 - TGTGCCACAGCCCGACAGGGACCAAGCTCTGGAAACACCATATATTTT CATARQGPSSGNTIYF
TRBD1 TRBJ1-2 TRBV10-3 few TGTGCCATCAGTGCCTGGGACAGGGGTTTGAAGGGCTACACCTTC CAISAWDRGLKGYTF
TRBD1 TRBJ2-5 TRBV9 - TGTGCCAGCAGCGACGGGACAGCACAAGAGACCCAGTACTTC CASSDGTAQETQYF
TRBD1 TRBJ2-2 TRBV3-1/TRBV3-2 - TGTGCCAGCAGCCAAGCAATCCCTCGGACAGGGGAAATCAACACCGGGGAGCTGTTTTTT CASSQAIPRTGEINTGELFF
TRBD1 TRBJ1-4 TRBV4-1 - TGCGCCAGCAGCCATGGCGGACAGGGGTCTAATGAAAAACTGTTTTTT CASSHGGQGSNEKLFF
TRBD2 TRBJ2-7 TRBV19 - TGTGCCAGTAGTGCCCGACTAGCGGATTACTCCTACGAGCAGTACTTC CASSARLADYSYEQYF
- TRBJ1-1 TRBV27 few TGTGCCAGCAGTTTGCGGGAAAACACCGGGGTAGGCACTGAAGCTTTCTTT CASSLRENTGVGTEAFF
- TRBJ1-5 TRBV19 - TGTGCCAGTAGTATAGTTTCGGGGGGAAGCAATCAGCCCCAGCATTTT CASSIVSGGSNQPQHF
TRBD1 TRBJ1-1 TRBV2 once TGTGCCAGCAGTGAAAGGACAGGACTGAACACTGAAGCTTTCTTT CASSERTGLNTEAFF
TRBD1 TRBJ1-2 TRBV19 - TGTGCCAGTAGCGAACAGGGGGCCGGTGGCTACACCTTC CASSEQGAGGYTF
- TRBJ1-4 TRBV9 once TGTGCCAGCAGCGTAGCTTGGGGGCTAAACGAAAAACTGTTTTTT CASSVAWGLNEKLFF
TRBD1 TRBJ1-6 TRBV4-2 - TGTGCCAGCAGCCCTCAGCTTCCACAGGGGGTGAGAAATTCACCCCTCCACTTT CASSPQLPQGVRNSPLHF
- TRBJ1-1 TRBV6-5 - TGTGCCAGCAGGAAGACAGACACGAACACTGAAGCTTTCTTT CASRKTDTNTEAFF
TRBD2 TRBJ2-3 TRBV6-5 - TGTGCCAGCGGTCCGACTAGCGGGAGCACAGATACGCAGTATTTT CASGPTSGSTDTQYF
- TRBJ1-5 TRBV7-8 - TGTGCCAGCAGCCAGTGGACAGCAGGAAGGAGCAATCAGCCCCAGCATTTT CASSQWTAGRSNQPQHF
TRBD1 TRBJ2-3 TRBV7-3 - TGTGCCAGCAGTAGACAGGGTTCGACCACAGATACGCAGTATTTT CASSRQGSTTDTQYF
- TRBJ2-5 TRBV5-1 - TGCGCCAGCAGGCTACAAGAGACCCAGTACTTC CASRLQETQYF
- TRBJ2-7 TRBV4-2 - TGTGCCAGCAGCCAATCAGGGTGGGGTACCGACGAGCAGTACTTC CASSQSGWGTDEQYF
- TRBJ1-4 TRBV9 - TGTGCCAGCAGCGTAGGCGGGCGGAGGAATGAAAAACTGTTTTTT CASSVGGRRNEKLFF
- TRBJ2-6 TRBV2 - TGTGCCAGCACCAGGGGAGGGGCCAACGTCCTGACTTTC CASTRGGANVLTF
- TRBJ1-5 TRBV28 once TGTGCCAGCAGAGAAAGGGGCCAGCAGCCCCAGCATTTT CASRERGQQPQHF
TRBD1 TRBJ1-2 TRBV29-1 - TGCAGCGGGAGGGGGACAGGGTCTTATGGCTACACCTTC CSGRGTGSYGYTF